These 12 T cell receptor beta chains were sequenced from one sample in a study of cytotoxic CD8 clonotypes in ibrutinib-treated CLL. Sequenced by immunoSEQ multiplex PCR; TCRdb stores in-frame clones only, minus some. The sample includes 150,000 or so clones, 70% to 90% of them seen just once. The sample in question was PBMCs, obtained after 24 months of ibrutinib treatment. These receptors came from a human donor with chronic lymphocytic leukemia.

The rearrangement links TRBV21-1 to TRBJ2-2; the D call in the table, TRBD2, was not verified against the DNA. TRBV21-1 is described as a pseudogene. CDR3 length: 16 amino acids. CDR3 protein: CASRPSRGREHRGAVF. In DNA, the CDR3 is TGTGCCAGCAGGCCGAGCCGGGGGAGAGAACACCGGGGAGCTGTTTTT.

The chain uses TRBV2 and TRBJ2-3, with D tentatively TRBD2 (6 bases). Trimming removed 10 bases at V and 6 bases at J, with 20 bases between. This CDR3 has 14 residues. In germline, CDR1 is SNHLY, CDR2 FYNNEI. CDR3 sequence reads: CATPREPSSDTQYF. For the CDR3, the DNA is TGTGCCACCCCGCGGGAACCAAGCTCGGATACGCAGTATTTT. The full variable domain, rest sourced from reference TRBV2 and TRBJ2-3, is EPEVTQTPSHQVTQMGQEVILRCVPISNHLYFYWYRQILGQKVEFLVSFYNNEISEKSEIFDDQFSVERPDGSNFTLKIRSTKLEDSAMYFCATPREPSSDTQYFGPGTRLTVL.

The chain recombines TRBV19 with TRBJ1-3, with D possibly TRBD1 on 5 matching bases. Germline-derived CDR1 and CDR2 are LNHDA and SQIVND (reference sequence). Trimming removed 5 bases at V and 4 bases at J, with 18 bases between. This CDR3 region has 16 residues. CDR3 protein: CASSAAGTKLGNTIYF. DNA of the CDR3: TGTGCCAGTAGTGCCGCCGGGACGAAGCTCGGAAACACCATATATTTT.

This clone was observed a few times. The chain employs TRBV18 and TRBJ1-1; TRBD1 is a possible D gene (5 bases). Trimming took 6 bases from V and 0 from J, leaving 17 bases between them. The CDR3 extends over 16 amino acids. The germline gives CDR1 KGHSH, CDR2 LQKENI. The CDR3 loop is CASSLQRGVMNTEAFF. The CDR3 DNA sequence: TGTGCCAGCTCTCTTCAACGGGGGGTCATGAACACTGAAGCTTTCTTT.

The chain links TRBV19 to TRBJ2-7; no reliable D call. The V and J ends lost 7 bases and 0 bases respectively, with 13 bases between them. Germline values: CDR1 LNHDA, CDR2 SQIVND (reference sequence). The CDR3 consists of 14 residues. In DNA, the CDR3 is TGTGCCAGTACCCCTCGGGCAGCCTCCTACGAGCAGTACTTC. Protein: CASTPRAASYEQYF.

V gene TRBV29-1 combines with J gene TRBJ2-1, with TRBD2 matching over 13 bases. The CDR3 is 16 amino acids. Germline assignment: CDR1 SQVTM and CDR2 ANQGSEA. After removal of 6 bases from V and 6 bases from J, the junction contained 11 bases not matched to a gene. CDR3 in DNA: TGCAGCGTCCGACCAGGACGACTAGCGGGAGGCAATGAGCAGTTCTTC. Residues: CSVRPGRLAGGNEQFF.

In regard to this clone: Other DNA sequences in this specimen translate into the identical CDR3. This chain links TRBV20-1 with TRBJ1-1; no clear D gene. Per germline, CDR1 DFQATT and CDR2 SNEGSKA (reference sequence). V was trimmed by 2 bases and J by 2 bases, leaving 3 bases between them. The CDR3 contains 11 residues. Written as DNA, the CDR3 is TGCAGTGCTAGAAGAAACACTGAAGCTTTCTTT. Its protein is CSARRNTEAFF.

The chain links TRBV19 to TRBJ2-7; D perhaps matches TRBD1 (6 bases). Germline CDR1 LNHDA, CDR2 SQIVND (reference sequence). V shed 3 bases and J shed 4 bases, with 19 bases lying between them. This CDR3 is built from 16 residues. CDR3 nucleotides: TGTGCCAGTAGTATGTCAGGACAGCGCCTAGTTTACGAGCAGTACTTC. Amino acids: CASSMSGQRLVYEQYF.

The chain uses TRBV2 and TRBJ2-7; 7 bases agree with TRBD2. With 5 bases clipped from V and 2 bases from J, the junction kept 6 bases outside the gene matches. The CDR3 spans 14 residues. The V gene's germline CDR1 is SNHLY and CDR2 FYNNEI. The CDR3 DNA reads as TGTGCCAGCAGTCCCCCTCGGGGGGCCTACGAGCAGTACTTC. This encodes CASSPPRGAYEQYF.

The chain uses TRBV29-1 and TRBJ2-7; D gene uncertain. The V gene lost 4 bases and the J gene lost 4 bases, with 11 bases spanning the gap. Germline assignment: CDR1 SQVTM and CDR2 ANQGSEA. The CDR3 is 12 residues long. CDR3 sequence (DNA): TGCAGCGTTGTGTTTGACGATTACGAGCAGTACTTC. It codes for CSVVFDDYEQYF.

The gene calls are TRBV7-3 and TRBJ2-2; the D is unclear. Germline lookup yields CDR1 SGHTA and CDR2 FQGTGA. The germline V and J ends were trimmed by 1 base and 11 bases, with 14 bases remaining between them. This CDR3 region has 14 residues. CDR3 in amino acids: CASSLSAGRNELFF. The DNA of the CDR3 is TGTGCCAGCAGCTTAAGTGCCGGACGGAACGAGCTGTTTTTT.

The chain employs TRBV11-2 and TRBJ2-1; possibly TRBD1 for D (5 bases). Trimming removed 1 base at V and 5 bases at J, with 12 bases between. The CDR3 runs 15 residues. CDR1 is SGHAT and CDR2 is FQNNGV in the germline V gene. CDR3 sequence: CASSLVGAQNNEQFF. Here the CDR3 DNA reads TGTGCCAGCAGCTTAGTTGGGGCCCAAAACAATGAGCAGTTCTTC.